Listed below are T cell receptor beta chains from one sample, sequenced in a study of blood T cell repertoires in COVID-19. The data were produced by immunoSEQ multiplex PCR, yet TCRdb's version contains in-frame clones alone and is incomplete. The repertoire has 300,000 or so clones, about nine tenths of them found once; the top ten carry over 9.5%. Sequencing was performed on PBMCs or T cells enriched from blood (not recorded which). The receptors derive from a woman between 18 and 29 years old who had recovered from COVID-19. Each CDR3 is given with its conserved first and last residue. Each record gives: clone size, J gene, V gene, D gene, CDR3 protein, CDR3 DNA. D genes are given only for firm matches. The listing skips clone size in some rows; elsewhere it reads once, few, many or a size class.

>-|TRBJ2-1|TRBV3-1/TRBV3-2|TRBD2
CASSKRSAGGPYNEQFF
TGTGCCAGCAGCAAACGGTCCGCGGGAGGGCCTTACAATGAGCAGTTCTTC
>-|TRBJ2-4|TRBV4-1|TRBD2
CASSQGLAGGSAKNIQYF
TGCGCCAGCAGCCAGGGACTAGCGGGGGGATCAGCCAAAAACATTCAGTACTTC
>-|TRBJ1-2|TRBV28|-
CASTPAPGVNYGYTF
TGTGCCAGCACCCCAGCCCCAGGGGTCAACTATGGCTACACCTTC
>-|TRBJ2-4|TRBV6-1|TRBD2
CASSAGLAGGLNIQYF
TGTGCCAGCAGTGCGGGACTAGCGGGAGGGTTGAACATTCAGTACTTC
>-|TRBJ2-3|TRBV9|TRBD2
CASSVVLAGGEDTQYF
TGTGCCAGCAGCGTAGTCCTAGCGGGGGGCGAAGATACGCAGTATTTT
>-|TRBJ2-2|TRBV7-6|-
CASSLRGAATGELFF
TGTGCCAGCAGCTTACGGGGGGCAGCGACCGGGGAGCTGTTTTTT
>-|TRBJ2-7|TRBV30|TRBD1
CAWRGQGAGEQYF
TGTGCCTGGAGGGGACAGGGGGCGGGGGAGCAGTACTTC
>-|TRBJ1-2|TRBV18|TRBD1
CASSQRDRDYGYTF
TGTGCCAGCTCACAGAGGGACAGGGATTATGGCTACACCTTC
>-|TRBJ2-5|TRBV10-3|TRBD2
CAISESPTSVPEGETQYF
TGTGCCATCAGTGAGTCGCCGACTAGCGTCCCCGAGGGGGAGACCCAGTACTTC
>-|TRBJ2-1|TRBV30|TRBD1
CAWSPQTGGQFF
TGTGCCTGGAGTCCCCAGACAGGGGGACAGTTCTTC
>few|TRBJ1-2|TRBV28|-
CASSLDGENYGYTF
TGTGCCAGCAGCCTAGACGGAGAGAACTATGGCTACACCTTC
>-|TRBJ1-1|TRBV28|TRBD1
CASSFSRDRAEAFF
TGTGCCAGCAGTTTTTCCCGGGACAGGGCTGAAGCTTTCTTT
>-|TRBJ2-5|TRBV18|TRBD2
CASSPNRIAGQETQYF
TGTGCCAGCTCACCAAATAGGATAGCGGGACAAGAGACCCAGTACTTC
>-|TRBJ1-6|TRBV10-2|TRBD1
CASRTGVNSPLHF
TGCGCCAGCAGGACAGGGGTAAATTCACCCCTCCACTTT
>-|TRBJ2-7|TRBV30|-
CAWSAGDPYEQYF
TGTGCCTGGAGTGCGGGTGATCCCTACGAGCAGTACTTC
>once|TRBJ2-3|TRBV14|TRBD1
CASSQEQGAFHTQYF
TGTGCCAGCAGCCAAGAACAGGGGGCCTTTCACACGCAGTATTTT
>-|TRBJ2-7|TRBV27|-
CASRPATPGYEQYF
TGTGCCAGCAGACCAGCCACTCCAGGCTACGAGCAGTACTTC
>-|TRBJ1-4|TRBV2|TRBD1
CASSRQGAVVGTNEKLFF
TGTGCCAGCAGCCGACAGGGGGCGGTGGTTGGAACTAATGAAAAACTGTTTTTT
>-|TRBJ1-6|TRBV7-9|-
CASSQAIYISYNSPLHF
TGTGCCAGCAGCCAAGCCATTTATATCTCCTATAATTCACCCCTCCACTTT
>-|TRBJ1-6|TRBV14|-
CASSQDGWRNSPLHF
TGTGCCAGCAGCCAAGACGGTTGGAGGAATTCACCCCTCCACTTT
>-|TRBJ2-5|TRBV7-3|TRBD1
CASSPGDRKETQYF
TGTGCCAGCAGCCCCGGGGACAGGAAAGAGACCCAGTACTTC
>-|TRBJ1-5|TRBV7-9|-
CASSFGYSNQPQHF
TGTGCCAGCAGCTTCGGGTATAGCAATCAGCCCCAGCATTTT
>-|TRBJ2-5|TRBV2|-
CASNYEAGETQYF
TGTGCCAGCAATTATGAGGCGGGAGAGACCCAGTACTTC
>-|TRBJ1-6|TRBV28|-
CASSLNGVRSPLHF
TGTGCCAGCAGTTTAAATGGAGTTAGGTCACCCCTCCACTTT
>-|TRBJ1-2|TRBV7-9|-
CASSPQTGTYGYTF
TGTGCCAGCAGCCCGCAGACAGGAACCTATGGCTACACCTTC
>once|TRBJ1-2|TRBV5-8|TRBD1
CASSLRDRNYGYTF
TGTGCCAGCAGCTTGAGGGACAGGAACTATGGCTACACCTTC
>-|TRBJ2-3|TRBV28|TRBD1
CASSFPPTGAEGDTQYF
TGTGCCAGCAGTTTCCCACCGACAGGGGCCGAGGGAGATACGCAGTATTTT
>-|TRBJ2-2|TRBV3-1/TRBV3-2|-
CASSLGRNTGELFF
TGTGCCAGCAGCCTGGGCAGGAACACCGGGGAGCTGTTTTTT
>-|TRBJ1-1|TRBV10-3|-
CAISESQGWTEAFF
TGTGCCATCAGTGAGTCGCAGGGTTGGACTGAAGCTTTCTTT
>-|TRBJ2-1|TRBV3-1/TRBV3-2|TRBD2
CASSHSSGTSGGAPNEQFF
TGTGCCAGCAGCCATTCTTCCGGGACTAGCGGGGGGGCGCCCAATGAGCAGTTCTTC
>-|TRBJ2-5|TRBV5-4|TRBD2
CASSPTSGSETQYF
TGTGCCAGCAGCCCCACTAGCGGGAGTGAGACCCAGTACTTC
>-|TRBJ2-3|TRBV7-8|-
CASSSRQDTDTQYF
TGTGCCAGCAGCTCCCGACAGGACACAGATACGCAGTATTTT
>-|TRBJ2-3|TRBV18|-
CASSSDSSTDTQYF
TGTGCCAGCTCATCGGACAGTAGCACAGATACGCAGTATTTT